This TCR beta chain was documented in a study of blood T cell repertoires in COVID-19. V was pared by 0 bases and J by 8 bases, with 8 bases of the junction left unmatched. The CDR3 loop spans 16 amino acids. From germline, CDR1 is ENHRY and CDR2 SYGVKD. As processed by the authors: Amplification from reference gene primers served as the basis for estimated nucleated cell counts. Data came from immunoSEQ multiplex PCR; TCRdb stores just in-frame clones and leaves some out. V, J and clone size derive from that table, while D and trimming were established from the DNA sequence. Of about 210,000 clones listed, roughly 79% are singletons.

Sequences were obtained from PBMCs or T cells enriched from blood (not recorded which). The V gene is TRBV10-3, the J gene TRBJ2-4; 9 bases agree with TRBD1. The TCR was taken from a woman aged 45 to 65 with acute COVID-19. DNA of the CDR3: TGTGCCATCAGTGAGTCGGGGACAGGGCCTATGGACATTCAGTACTTC. Encoded protein: CAISESGTGPMDIQYF.